This TCR beta chain originates from a study of blood T cell repertoires in COVID-19. Study-level information: Whether acute or convalescent, the COVID-19 samples came from the United States, Italy and Spain. In each case, the material was cDNA or gDNA derived from T cells, B-cell-depleted T cells, or PBMCs.

Authors' processing steps: Quantification of nucleated cells was approximated via reference gene primer amplification. TCRdb's table, derived via immunoSEQ multiplex PCR, lists solely in-frame clones and lacks some. V and J calls and clone size come straight from that table; D and trimming were deduced from the DNA. The table lists over 85,000 clones, around 90% of them singletons, with 15% in the top ten. This clone was recorded only once. The TCR originated in a male donor with acute or convalescent COVID-19. The sequenced material came from peripheral blood.

This CDR3 is CASSLARGSSGNTIYF. As DNA, the CDR3 is TGTGCCAGCAGCTTAGCGCGTGGGAGCTCTGGAAACACCATATATTTT. V is TRBV7-8 and J is TRBJ1-3; D is uncertain. The V end lost 0 bases, the J end lost 0 bases, and 9 bases lay between the germline ends. Germline V lookup: CDR1 SGHVS, CDR2 FQNEAQ. The CDR3 has 16 amino acids.